The rows below give T cell receptor beta chains drawn from one sample of a study of beta chain features in type 1 diabetes. Data came from immunoSEQ multiplex PCR; TCRdb stores just in-frame clones and leaves some out. The sample consists of under 950,000 clones, roughly 15% of them appearing once. The sequencing sample was made of naive CD4+ T cells from blood. The receptors come from a woman aged 18-35 years in good health. Both conserved end residues are part of each CDR3.

j_gene: TRBJ2-7
v_gene: TRBV2
CDR3aa: CASRTRGDSYEQYF

j_gene: TRBJ2-2
v_gene: TRBV9
CDR3aa: CASSKGAGANTGELFF

j_gene: TRBJ2-7
v_gene: TRBV7-9
CDR3aa: CASSLVSNFYEQYF

j_gene: TRBJ1-5
v_gene: TRBV27
CDR3aa: CASSLQGTYSNQPQHF

j_gene: TRBJ2-4
v_gene: TRBV5-4
CDR3aa: CASSLQTQTVDIQYF

j_gene: TRBJ1-5
v_gene: TRBV6-1
CDR3aa: CASTQAVGNQPQHF

j_gene: TRBJ2-2
v_gene: TRBV18
CDR3aa: CASSPMKTNTGELFF

j_gene: TRBJ1-5
v_gene: TRBV6-5
CDR3aa: CASSPQGRGNQPQHF

j_gene: TRBJ1-1
v_gene: TRBV7-9
CDR3aa: CASSLSGSTEAFF

j_gene: TRBJ2-1
v_gene: TRBV10-3
CDR3aa: CAIKGGVDEQFF

j_gene: TRBJ2-1
v_gene: TRBV9
CDR3aa: CASSVGISGAYNEQFF

j_gene: TRBJ2-2
v_gene: TRBV7-9
CDR3aa: CASSFQTTNTGELFF

j_gene: TRBJ2-5
v_gene: TRBV6-5
CDR3aa: CASSWLGLETQYF

j_gene: TRBJ2-7
v_gene: TRBV28
CDR3aa: CASSWGRLQQYF

j_gene: TRBJ2-1
v_gene: TRBV10-3
CDR3aa: CAISPSGWSSYNEQFF

j_gene: TRBJ2-7
v_gene: TRBV7-2
CDR3aa: CASSPDRGTEQYF

j_gene: TRBJ2-3
v_gene: TRBV9
CDR3aa: CASSVGTKGTDTQYF

j_gene: TRBJ2-1
v_gene: TRBV18
CDR3aa: CASSPLGLAGPNEQFF

j_gene: TRBJ1-5
v_gene: TRBV18
CDR3aa: CASSPLGRDQPQHF

j_gene: TRBJ2-7
v_gene: TRBV21-1
CDR3aa: CASRKRYREFYEQYF

j_gene: TRBJ2-2
v_gene: TRBV10-3
CDR3aa: CANGGNTGELFF

j_gene: TRBJ2-1
v_gene: TRBV6-5
CDR3aa: CASSWRGEWGEQFF

j_gene: TRBJ2-7
v_gene: TRBV6-5
CDR3aa: CASSYDARGAYEQYF

j_gene: TRBJ2-5
v_gene: TRBV5-1
CDR3aa: CASSTTGRETQYF

j_gene: TRBJ2-7
v_gene: TRBV7-9
CDR3aa: CASSFRTSGSYEQYF

j_gene: TRBJ1-5
v_gene: TRBV6-5
CDR3aa: CASSYSRVDQPQHF

j_gene: TRBJ2-7
v_gene: TRBV4-3
CDR3aa: CASSQPGQGSYEQYF

j_gene: TRBJ1-1
v_gene: TRBV19
CDR3aa: CASSYRAGFTEAFF